A single T cell receptor (beta chain) is shown here with its context. V dropped 5 bases and J dropped 3 bases, with 8 bases sitting between them. Per the germline V gene, CDR1 is LNHNV and CDR2 is YYDKDF (reference sequence). CDR3 length equals 12 residues. Clones were sequenced by immunoSEQ multiplex PCR, and TCRdb holds only the in-frame ones, with some missing. This table holds 130,000 or so clones, around three quarters found once. The sample is drawn from a study of blood T cell repertoires in COVID-19. The genes are TRBV15 and TRBJ2-7; D is ambiguous. The sample was peripheral blood. This receptor was identified in a human donor in a cohort sampled during active COVID-19. CDR3 nucleotides: TGTGCCACCAGCGGTGCAGGCTACGAGCAGTACTTC. Translated, it gives CATSGAGYEQYF.